This TCR beta chain was found in a study of T-cell memory formation after mild COVID-19 (dated by TCRdb to about 2021). A note on the overall study: TCR sequence clusters from the two donors were largely donor specific. Two young, previously healthy adult volunteers, one female and one male, were included in the cohort. In a couple of donors, T-cell clones that expanded and contracted after mild COVID-19 were tracked by sequencing TCRalpha and TCRbeta repertoires over time.

Comments on this clonotype: Its specific antigen is unknown. Base-call qualities are not available, and no considerably larger clone is one nucleotide away.

V loses 4 bases of germline sequence and J loses 0 bases, and the interval between the two ends is 12 bases. There are 15 amino acids in the CDR3, from cysteine to phenylalanine inclusive. The sequence is cut down to CDR3 DNA, 45 bases in frame from base 1. In the germline V gene, CDR1 corresponds to SGHRS and CDR2 to YFSETQ. PBMCs were isolated by Ficoll-Paque density gradient centrifugation. Sequencing was performed on an Illumina NovaSeq 6000. cDNA libraries for TCRalpha and TCRbeta were prepared by 5'RACE using constant-segment primers, with sample barcodes and unique molecular identifiers added. Trizol reagent was used to extract RNA from every sample. Amplification of the libraries took two PCR steps, and the second step added a second sample barcode plus Illumina TruSeq adapters. Sequencing of the libraries was done on an Illumina NovaSeq, producing 2 x 150 bp paired-end reads. From the authors' description of their analysis: With migec v1.2.7, reads were demultiplexed and then collapsed into UMI-guided consensus sequences. With mixcr v2.1.11, UMI consensuses were aligned to TRA and TRB V and J templates and assembled into clonotypes. Clonotypes were classified as expanded or contracted when called significant by both edgeR and NoisET, with noise models trained on biological replicates. For edgeR calls, a false discovery rate-adjusted p below 0.01 and a log2 fold-change threshold of 1 were applied. As an exploratory analysis of dynamics, PCA with hierarchical clustering was applied to max-normalized trajectories of the 1000 most abundant clonotypes. Separately sequenced CD4+ and CD8+ repertoires were used to assign a CD4 or CD8 phenotype to each responding clone. The raw public data were reprocessed by TCRdb itself: fastp quality trimming at Q25, MiXCR clonotype calling, in-frame beta chains only. Rows matching on CDR3 protein sequence are summarized as one entry with the most common DNA and genes. The V and J calls were not made by the authors but by TCRdb's processing. In this sample the table shows around 180,000 distinct CDR3 sequences, roughly 16% of which occur a single time. Of the sample, 2% to 2.5% is held by the ten largest clones.

Results and caveats for the whole study, not just this receptor: SARS-CoV-2 specificity of the second-wave clones peaking on day 37 was not confirmed. Clones contracting from day 15 to 85 had balanced CD4/CD8 phenotypes, while a second wave expanding from day 15 to 37 was biased towards CD4+. Only two mild cases were covered by the study, and larger cohorts that include severe cases with pre-infection samples were considered necessary. Contracting CD4+ clones were found mainly in CM and EM memory subsets, while CD8+ clones were enriched in EMRA. Some responding clones were detected in pre-infection memory, which suggested that pre-existing cross-reactive memory T cells had joined the SARS-CoV-2 response.

This receptor was taken from an adult woman who had mild COVID-19 (a few samples of this study predate the infection). The sample titles of this study are shuffled in the database, so cell type and time point are left out; the donor was told from shared clones. Sequencing input: PBMCs or a T cell subset sorted from them (not recorded which). This chain joins TRBV5-1 to TRBJ2-3; the D gene is unclear. CDR3 sequence: CASSQQSQSTDTQYF. The nucleotide sequence reads as follows: TGCGCCAGCAGCCAACAGAGCCAGAGCACAGATACGCAGTATTTT.